The T cell receptor (beta chain) described here comes from a study of blood T cell repertoires in COVID-19 (dated by TCRdb to the early 2020s). About the investigation overall: The collaborator samples originated in the United States, Italy and Spain and spanned the acute and convalescent phases of COVID-19. The sample metadata nearly always contained a de-identified subject ID, COVID-19 status, age in years and sex. Where available, HLA class I and class II types were obtained from metadata supplied by the sample provider rather than from assay-based typing. Samples were obtained from the ongoing ImmuneRACE study (first 160 participants) and from 1,254 subjects provided by 6 global collaborators. Subjects who had been exposed to COVID-19, were actively infected with it, or had recovered from it provided the deeply sampled blood TCRbeta repertoires that made up the dataset. The repertoires were made available in a free public database intended to serve as a resource for research on the immune response to SARS-CoV-2. The material from the prospective study consisted of cDNA or gDNA derived from T cells, B-cell-depleted T cells, or PBMCs.

Germline trimming: 6 bases from V, 6 bases from J; junction bases outside gene matches: 7. From cysteine to phenylalanine, the CDR3 is 14 amino acids long. The CDR3 DNA has 42 bases and is translated from base 1. Based on the germline V gene, the CDR1 and CDR2 sequences are SGHVS and FQNEAQ. One collaborating source in Seattle enrolled patients during active infection and followed them longitudinally through the course of disease. Each collaborating institution followed its own protocols to collect whole blood in K2EDTA tubes. For TCRbeta analysis, collaborators shipped samples as frozen whole blood, isolated PBMCs, or DNA extracted from either of those sample types. The immunoSEQ Assay, a bias-controlled multiplex PCR, was used to amplify TCRbeta CDR3 regions from genomic DNA. In the paper's pipeline: The number of nucleated cells in each sample was estimated from the amplification of reference gene primers within the assay. Sequence reads were collapsed and filtered to measure the absolute abundance of every unique TCRbeta CDR3 rearrangement. For each sample, productive Simpson clonality was calculated by taking the square root of Simpson's diversity index across productive rearrangements. Here the immuneACCESS table is served through TCRdb, limited to in-frame sequences with V and J called. Missing clones are a known gap in these copies; in checked studies unresolved V genes cover under half, and the rest lacks a known reason. Clone size and the V and J calls come from that table; the DNA yielded D and trimming. The sample records roughly 280,000 clones, approximately 91% of which are singletons. The ten biggest clones cover around 10% of the sample.

Concerning this clone: Its specific antigen is unknown. Base quality data are lacking; no much larger clone is found one base away.

General conclusions and limits of the study: Clinical and demographic metadata were provided uncurated, with the amount varying by source and participant.

The receptor's source is a woman in her 30s with COVID-19, enrolled during active disease. The sequenced sample consisted of peripheral blood. In this chain, TRBV7-8 is recombined with TRBJ2-2, and 7 junctional nucleotides match TRBD1. CDR3 reads: CASRNRGLAGELFF. In nucleotide form, the sequence is TGTGCCAGCAGAAACAGGGGATTGGCCGGGGAGCTGTTTTTT.